This T cell receptor beta chain derives from a study of identical twins. General study findings and limits: Memory repertoires lacked the insertion deficit that abundant cord blood beta clonotypes showed.

Healthy Caucasian individuals made up all the donors. In its sample, this clonotype was seen a few times. Its antigen remains unidentified. J gave up 3 bases and V 4 bases, and 8 bases lay outside the gene matches. Germline-derived CDR1 and CDR2 are SGHRS and YFSETQ. The CDR3 is 16 amino acids. TCRdb re-derived calls from the 5' RACE reads in MiXCR, one entry per CDR3 protein. The sample contains about 530,000 distinct CDR3 sequences, nearly 15% of which appear only once. The same sample was also studied in work on yellow fever vaccine responses in identical twins.

The V call is TRBV5-1, the J call TRBJ2-1; 9 bases match TRBD1. This receptor was taken from a young woman in good health. Sequenced sample: CD4+ T cells sorted from blood. The CDR3 sequence is CASSPRTGVFYNEQFF. In DNA form, the CDR3 reads TGCGCCAGCAGCCCGCGGACAGGGGTTTTCTACAATGAGCAGTTCTTC.